The present TCR beta chain was sequenced within a study of shared clonotypes between healthy human individuals. General study points: Represented diversity (both genetic and exposure-history) was limited by the small number of donors.

The assay was immunoSEQ multiplex PCR, and TCRdb's table has in-frame clones only and misses some. The sample records a few hundred thousand clones, around 97% being singletons. With respect to this clone: Its target is not known.

The CDR3 runs 16 residues. Sequenced sample: naive CD4+ T cells sorted from blood. The sample's subset: CD45RA+ positively selected. This TCR was recovered from a woman aged 25 to 39 in good health. The rearrangement joins TRBV21-1 to TRBJ1-1. TRBV21-1 is marked as a pseudogene. The CDR3 sequence is CASSEKKGTPNTEAFF. The CDR3 nucleotides are TGTGCCAGCAGCGAAAAAAAGGGTACACCGAACACTGAAGCTTTCTTT.